Presented here are 7 T cell receptor beta chains from one specimen sequenced in a study of shared clonotypes between healthy human individuals. Method: immunoSEQ multiplex PCR; TCRdb's copy keeps in-frame clones and lacks some. This table holds about 980,000 clones, 76% found once. Sequences were obtained from memory CD4+ T cells sorted from blood. The sample's subset: CD45RA-negative fraction. Source of these receptors: a man aged 18 to 30 in good health.

The gene calls are TRBV7-2 and TRBJ2-1; D perhaps matches TRBD2 (6 bases). This CDR3 spans 15 amino acids. The germline V gene encodes CDR1 SGHTA and CDR2 FQGNSA. The germline V and J ends were trimmed by 3 bases and 6 bases, with 15 bases remaining between them. The CDR3 sequence: CASSFDGRGGNEQFF. CDR3 in DNA: TGTGCCAGCAGCTTCGACGGGAGAGGAGGCAATGAGCAGTTCTTC.

The V and J genes are TRBV5-1 and TRBJ2-7; 10 bases line up with TRBD1. V lost 0 bases and J lost 3; bases outside the gene matches: 6. Germline CDR1 and CDR2: SGHRS and YFSETQ. The CDR3 is made up of 16 amino acids. CDR3 DNA sequence: TGCGCCAGCAGCTTGGGCTGGGACAGGGGTATCTACGAGCAGTACTTC. Translated, it gives CASSLGWDRGIYEQYF.

Written as DNA, the CDR3 is TGTGCCAGCAGCTTAGACATCTCCTATGGCTACACCTTC. Its translation is CASSLDISYGYTF. V gene TRBV7-2 combines with J gene TRBJ1-2; D is undetermined. Trimming removed 1 base at V and 4 bases at J, with 7 bases between. Germline CDR1 is SGHTA and CDR2 is FQGNSA. There are 13 residues in the CDR3.

This rearrangement joins TRBV5-1 to TRBJ2-2; either TRBD1 or TRBD2 may supply D (5 bases each). This CDR3 has 14 residues. The V gene's germline CDR1 is SGHRS and CDR2 YFSETQ. V was shortened by 2 bases and J by 7 bases, with 12 bases between the two germline ends. The CDR3 DNA is TGCGCCAGCAGCTTCAGAGGGGTCGGCGGGGAGCTGTTTTTT. It codes for CASSFRGVGGELFF.

A word on this clone: This may be a read error: a much more frequent sequence differs by one nucleotide. The V call is TRBV7-6, the J call TRBJ2-6, with D unresolved. The CDR3 has 14 residues. The V end was cut by 2 bases, the J end by 0 bases, with 2 bases between. The V gene's germline CDR1 is SGHVS and CDR2 FNYEAQ. CDR3 sequence: CASSLSSGANVLTF. The CDR3 DNA is TGTGCCAGCAGCTTAAGCTCTGGGGCCAACGTCCTGACTTTC.

CDR3 nucleotide sequence: TGCGCCAGCAGCTCCTCCGTTGGGACAGGGGGAGGGGGCTACACCTTC. As protein: CASSSSVGTGGGGYTF. The chain is built from TRBV5-1 and TRBJ1-2; 11 positions agree with TRBD1. Per the germline V gene, CDR1 is SGHRS and CDR2 is YFSETQ. V was pared by 3 bases and J by 8 bases, with 12 bases of the junction left unmatched. CDR3 size: 16 residues.

The chain combines TRBV7-2 with TRBJ1-5; possible D gene TRBD1, 6 bases. Germline-derived CDR1 and CDR2 are SGHTA and FQGNSA. The CDR3 is 14 residues long. V lost 5 bases to trimming and J lost 7 bases, with 15 bases between them. The CDR3 bases are TGTGCCAGCAGCGCCGAGGGGGGCGGACAGCCCCAGCATTTT. It translates to CASSAEGGGQPQHF.